These 5 T cell receptor beta chains share one sample of origin, sequenced in a study of blood T cell repertoires in COVID-19 (dated by TCRdb to 2018 to 2020). Library method: the immunoSEQ multiplex PCR assay. Held by TCRdb, this immuneACCESS table contains in-frame sequences only and omits some clones. Under half of the omission traces to an unresolved V gene where checked; the cause of the rest is unknown. The sample yields tens of thousands of clones; roughly 80% were counted once. The top ten constitute 3% to 4.5% of the sample. The sample taken for sequencing was PBMCs or T cells enriched from blood (not recorded which). These TCRs come from a middle-aged woman with acute COVID-19.

The rearrangement joins TRBV7-9 to TRBJ1-2; D is uncertain. V lost 1 base, J lost 5 bases, and 8 bases lay in between. Germline CDR1 and CDR2: SEHNR and FQNEAQ (reference sequence). The CDR3 has 13 residues. The CDR3 nucleotides are TGTGCCAGCAGCTTAGACTTCGAGTATGGCTACACCTTC. It specifies CASSLDFEYGYTF.

The chain combines TRBV15 with TRBJ1-2; D perhaps matches TRBD1 (6 bases). Germline values: CDR1 LNHNV, CDR2 YYDKDF (reference sequence). Between the trimmed V and J ends, which lost 2 bases and 0 bases, there was a span of 13 bases. CDR3 length: 16 amino acids. This chain's CDR3 is CATSRPGELANYGYTF. In DNA, the CDR3 is TGTGCCACCAGCAGACCAGGGGAGTTAGCTAACTATGGCTACACCTTC. The whole variable domain, filled in from reference TRBV15 and TRBJ1-2, reads DAMVIQNPRYQVTQFGKPVTLSCSQTLNHNVMYWYQQKSSQAPKLLFHYYDKDFNNEADTPDNFQSRRPNTSFCFLDIRSPGLGDTAMYLCATSRPGELANYGYTFGSGTRLTVV.

J is TRBJ1-1 and V is TRBV3-1 (or the pseudogene TRBV3-2); unclear D gene. In germline, CDR1 is LGHDT, CDR2 YNNKEL (reference sequence). Deletions cut 2 bases from V and 0 bases from J, with 10 bases between. The CDR3 contains 15 residues. CDR3 nucleotide sequence: TGTGCCAGCAGCCAAAGCATAGTAATGAACACTGAAGCTTTCTTT. As protein: CASSQSIVMNTEAFF.

The chain employs TRBV5-1 and TRBJ2-3; 10 bases line up with TRBD2. The CDR3 is made up of 15 amino acids. V lost 0 bases to trimming and J lost 5 bases; unmatched junction nucleotides: 3. Germline V CDR1 and CDR2: SGHRS, YFSETQ. The DNA of the CDR3 is TGCGCCAGCAGCTTGGAGGCTAGCGGGGGAGATACGCAGTATTTT. Residues: CASSLEASGGDTQYF.

The genes are TRBV19 and TRBJ2-3, with 7 positions matching TRBD2. After removal of 6 bases from V and 1 base from J, the junction contained 10 bases not matched to a gene. The CDR3 has 16 residues. The germline gives CDR1 LNHDA, CDR2 SQIVND (reference sequence). The CDR3 protein is CASRETSRGGTDTQYF. CDR3 coding DNA: TGTGCCAGTAGGGAGACTAGCCGGGGCGGCACAGATACGCAGTATTTT.